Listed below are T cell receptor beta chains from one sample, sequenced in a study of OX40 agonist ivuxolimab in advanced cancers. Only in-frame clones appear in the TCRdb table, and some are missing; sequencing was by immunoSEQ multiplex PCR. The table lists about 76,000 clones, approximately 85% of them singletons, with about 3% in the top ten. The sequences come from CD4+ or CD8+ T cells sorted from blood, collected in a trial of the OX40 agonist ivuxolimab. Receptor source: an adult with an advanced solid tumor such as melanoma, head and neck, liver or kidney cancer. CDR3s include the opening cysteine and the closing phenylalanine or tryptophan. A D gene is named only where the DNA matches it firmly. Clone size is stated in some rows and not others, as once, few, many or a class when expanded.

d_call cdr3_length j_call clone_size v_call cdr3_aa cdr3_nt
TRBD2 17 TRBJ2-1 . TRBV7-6 CASSPSGTSGTLTEQFF TGTGCCAGCAGCCCTTCCGGGACTAGCGGGACTTTGACTGAGCAGTTCTTC
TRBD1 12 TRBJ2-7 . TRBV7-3 CASSGQGGEQYF TGTGCCAGCAGTGGACAGGGTGGGGAGCAGTACTTC
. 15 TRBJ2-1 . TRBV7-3 CASSLRGDSYNEQFF TGTGCCAGCAGCTTACGCGGGGACTCCTACAATGAGCAGTTCTTC
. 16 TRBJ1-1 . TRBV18 CASSPEAGGGNTEAFF TGTGCCAGCTCACCAGAGGCAGGAGGGGGGAACACTGAAGCTTTCTTT
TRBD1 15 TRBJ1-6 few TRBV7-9 CASSLTGQGNSPLHF TGTGCCAGCAGCCTAACGGGACAGGGGAATTCACCCCTCCACTTT
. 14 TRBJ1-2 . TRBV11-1 CASSLLGQTYGYTF TGTGCCAGCAGCCTCCTCGGGCAGACCTATGGCTACACCTTC
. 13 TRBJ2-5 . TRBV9 CASSVSGQETQYF TGTGCCAGCAGCGTTAGCGGTCAAGAGACCCAGTACTTC
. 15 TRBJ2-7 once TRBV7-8 CASSLVSRGTYEQYF TGTGCCAGCAGCTTAGTCTCGAGAGGGACCTACGAGCAGTACTTC
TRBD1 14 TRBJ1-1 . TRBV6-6 CASRSTGGLAEAFF TGTGCCAGCAGGTCGACAGGGGGACTGGCTGAAGCTTTCTTT
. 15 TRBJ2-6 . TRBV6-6 CASSYSTSGANVLTF TGTGCCAGCAGTTACTCGACATCTGGGGCCAACGTCCTGACTTTC
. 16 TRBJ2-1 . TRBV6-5 CASSYSSGYSYNEQFF TGTGCCAGCAGTTACTCGAGTGGGTACTCCTACAATGAGCAGTTCTTC
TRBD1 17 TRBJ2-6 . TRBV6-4 CASSRQGPSSGANVLTF TGTGCCAGCAGTCGACAGGGGCCAAGCTCTGGGGCCAACGTCCTGACTTTC
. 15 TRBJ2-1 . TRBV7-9 CASRERSSSYNEQFF TGTGCCAGCAGAGAGCGGAGCAGCTCCTACAATGAGCAGTTCTTC